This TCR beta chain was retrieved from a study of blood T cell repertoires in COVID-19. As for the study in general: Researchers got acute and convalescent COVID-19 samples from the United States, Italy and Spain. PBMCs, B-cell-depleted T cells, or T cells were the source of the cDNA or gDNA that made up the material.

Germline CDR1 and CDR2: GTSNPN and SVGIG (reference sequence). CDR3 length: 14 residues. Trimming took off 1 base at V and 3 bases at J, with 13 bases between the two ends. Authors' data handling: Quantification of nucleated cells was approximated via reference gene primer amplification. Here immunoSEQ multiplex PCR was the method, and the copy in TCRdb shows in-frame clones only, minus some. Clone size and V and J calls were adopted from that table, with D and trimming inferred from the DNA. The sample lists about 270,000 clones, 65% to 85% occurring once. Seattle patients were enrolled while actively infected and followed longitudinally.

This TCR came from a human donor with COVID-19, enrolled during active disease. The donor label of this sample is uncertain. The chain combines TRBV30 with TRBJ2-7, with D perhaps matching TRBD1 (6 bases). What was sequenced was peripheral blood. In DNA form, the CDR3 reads TGTGCCTGGAGTGAGACAGGCTCAGACTACGAGCAGTACTTC. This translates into CAWSETGSDYEQYF.